The clone carrying this T cell receptor (beta chain) was counted a few times. Its target is not known. It was with a sample-barcoded 5' primer and a J-beta primer mix that a second PCR of roughly 7 to 12 cycles was run. Tags on each cDNA molecule came from a template-switch adaptor with 12 random nucleotides. TCRdb itself ran the 5' RACE reads through MiXCR, one entry per CDR3 protein. Seen here are hundreds of thousands of distinct CDR3 sequences, roughly 50% observed once, and the top ten hold under 50%. Between the trimmed V and J ends, which lost 2 bases and 8 bases, there was a span of 16 bases. CDR3 length: 15 residues. CDR1 MNHEY and CDR2 SVGAGI come from the germline V gene. The data stem from a study of blood T cells in healthy people across ages. General study points: With age, beta diversity per million T cells declined roughly linearly, significantly by approximately 40.

The chain combines TRBV6-5 with TRBJ2-1, with a weak D call TRBD2 (5 bases). The material sequenced was blood. This sequence originates from an elderly man in good health. The CDR3 DNA reads TGTGCCAGCAGTTACGGGGAGTTTGGGGTCTATGAGCAGTTCTTC. Its protein product is CASSYGEFGVYEQFF.